A single sample is the source of the 2 T cell receptor beta chains below, sequenced in a study of blood T cell repertoires in COVID-19. Measured with immunoSEQ multiplex PCR; TCRdb has only the in-frame clones, and not every one. The data contain approximately 150,000 clones, more than 80% of them seen just once; the ten biggest clones take up approximately 11%. Sequenced input: peripheral blood. The source of these receptors is a human donor in a cohort sampled during active COVID-19.

This chain uses TRBV5-1 with TRBJ1-2; no firm D call. The V end was cut by 0 bases, the J end by 6 bases, with 9 bases between. This CDR3 has 13 amino acids. Germline-derived CDR1 and CDR2 are SGHRS and YFSETQ. The CDR3 DNA sequence: TGCGCCAGCAGCTTGGCCACCGGGGATGGCTACACCTTC. It encodes CASSLATGDGYTF.

This rearrangement joins TRBV5-1 to TRBJ2-1; 9 bases are a match to TRBD2. J gave up 8 bases and V 4 bases, and 7 bases lay outside the gene matches. CDR3 size: 14 residues. The germline V gene has CDR1 SGHRS and CDR2 YFSETQ. The CDR3 sequence is CASSIAGVSHEQFF. For the CDR3, the DNA is TGCGCCAGCAGCATAGCGGGAGTATCCCATGAGCAGTTCTTC.